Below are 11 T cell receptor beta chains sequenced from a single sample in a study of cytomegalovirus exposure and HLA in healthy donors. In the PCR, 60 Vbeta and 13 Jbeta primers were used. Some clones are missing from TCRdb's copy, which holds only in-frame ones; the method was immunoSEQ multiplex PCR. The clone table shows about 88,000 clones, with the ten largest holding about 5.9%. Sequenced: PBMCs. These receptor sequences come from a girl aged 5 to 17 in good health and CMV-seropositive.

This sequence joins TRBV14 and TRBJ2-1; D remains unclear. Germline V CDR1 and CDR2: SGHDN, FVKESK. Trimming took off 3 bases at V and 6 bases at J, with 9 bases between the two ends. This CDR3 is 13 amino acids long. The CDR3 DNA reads TGTGCCAGCAGCCATCGCGTAGTCAATGAGCAGTTCTTC. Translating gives CASSHRVVNEQFF. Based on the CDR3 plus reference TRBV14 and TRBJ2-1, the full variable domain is EAGVTQFPSHSVIEKGQTVTLRCDPISGHDNLYWYRRVMGKEIKFLLHFVKESKQDESGMPNNRFLAERTGGTYSTLKVQPAELEDSGVYFCASSHRVVNEQFFGPGTRLTVL.

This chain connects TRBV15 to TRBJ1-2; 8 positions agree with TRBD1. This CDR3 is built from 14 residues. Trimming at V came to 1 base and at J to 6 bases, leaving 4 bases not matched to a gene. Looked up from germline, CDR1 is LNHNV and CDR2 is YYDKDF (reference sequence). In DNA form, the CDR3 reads TGTGCCACCAGCAGAGTATTGACAGGGGATGGCTACACCTTC. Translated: CATSRVLTGDGYTF.

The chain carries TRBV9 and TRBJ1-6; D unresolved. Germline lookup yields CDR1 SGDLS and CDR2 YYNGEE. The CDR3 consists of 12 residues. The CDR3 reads CASGEQNSPLHF. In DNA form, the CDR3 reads TGTGCTTCCGGGGAACAGAATTCACCCCTCCACTTT.

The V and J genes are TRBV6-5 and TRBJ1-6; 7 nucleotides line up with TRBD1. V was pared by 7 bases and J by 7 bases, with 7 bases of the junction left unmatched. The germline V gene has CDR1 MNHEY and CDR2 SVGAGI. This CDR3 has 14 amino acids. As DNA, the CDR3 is TGTGCCAGCACCAGGGGGAAAGAGAATTCACCCCTCCACTTT. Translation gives CASTRGKENSPLHF.

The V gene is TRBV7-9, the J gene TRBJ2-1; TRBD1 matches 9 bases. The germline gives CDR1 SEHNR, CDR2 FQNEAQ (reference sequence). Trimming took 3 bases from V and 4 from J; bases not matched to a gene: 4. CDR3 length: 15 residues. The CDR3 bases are TGTGCCAGCAGCTTGCAAGGGACAGGGTACAATGAGCAGTTCTTC. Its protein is CASSLQGTGYNEQFF.

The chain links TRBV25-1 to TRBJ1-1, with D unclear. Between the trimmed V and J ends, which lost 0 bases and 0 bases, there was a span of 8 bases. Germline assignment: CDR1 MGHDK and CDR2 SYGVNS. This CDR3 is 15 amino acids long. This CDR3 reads CASSEYGSVNTEAFF. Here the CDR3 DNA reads TGTGCCAGCAGTGAATACGGTTCCGTGAACACTGAAGCTTTCTTT. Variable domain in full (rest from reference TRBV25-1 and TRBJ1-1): EADIYQTPRYLVIGTGKKITLECSQTMGHDKMYWYQQDPGMELHLIHYSYGVNSTEKGDLSSESTVSRIRTEHFPLTLESARPSHTSQYLCASSEYGSVNTEAFFGQGTRLTVV.

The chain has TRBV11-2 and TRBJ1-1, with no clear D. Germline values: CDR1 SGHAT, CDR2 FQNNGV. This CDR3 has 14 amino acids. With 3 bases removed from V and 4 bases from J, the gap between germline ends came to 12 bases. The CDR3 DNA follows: TGTGCCAGCAGCTTGGGTCAGAGGTTCACTGAAGCTTTCTTT. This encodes CASSLGQRFTEAFF.

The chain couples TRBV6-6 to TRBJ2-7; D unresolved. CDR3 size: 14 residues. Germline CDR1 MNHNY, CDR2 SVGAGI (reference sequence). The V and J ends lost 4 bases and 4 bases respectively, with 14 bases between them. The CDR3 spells CASSSNSKPYEQYF. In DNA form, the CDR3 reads TGTGCCAGCAGTTCCAACAGTAAACCATACGAGCAGTACTTC.

In DNA, the CDR3 is TGTGCCAGTAGTGGCCTCACCATCTCTGGGGCCAACGTCCTGACTTTC. Amino acids: CASSGLTISGANVLTF. The chain links TRBV19 to TRBJ2-6; D is undetermined. Germline CDR1 LNHDA, CDR2 SQIVND (reference sequence). CDR3 size: 16 residues. V was pared by 5 bases and J by 0 bases, with 11 bases between.

The CDR3, as DNA: TGTGCCAGCAGCCCGACAGGGGGAAACACAGATACGCAGTATTTT. Translation gives CASSPTGGNTDTQYF. This chain connects TRBV7-9 to TRBJ2-3, with 9 bases lining up with TRBD1. From germline, CDR1 is SEHNR and CDR2 FQNEAQ (reference sequence). This CDR3 contains 15 residues. V gave up 5 bases and J gave up 2 bases; unmatched junction bases: 5. Filled out from reference TRBV7-9 and TRBJ2-3, the complete variable domain reads DTGVSQNPRHKITKRGQNVTFRCDPISEHNRLYWYRQTLGQGPEFLTYFQNEAQLEKSRLLSDRFSAERPKGSFSTLEIQRTEQGDSAMYLCASSPTGGNTDTQYFGPGTRLTVL.

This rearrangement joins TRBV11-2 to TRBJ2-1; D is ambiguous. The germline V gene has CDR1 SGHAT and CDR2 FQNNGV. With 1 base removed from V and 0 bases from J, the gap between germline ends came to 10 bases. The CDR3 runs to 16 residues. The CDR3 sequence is CASSLAGGSSYNEQFF. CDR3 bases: TGTGCCAGCAGCTTAGCTGGCGGAAGCTCCTACAATGAGCAGTTCTTC.